The entry below describes one T cell receptor (beta chain). The CDR3 sequence is 16 residues long. CDR1 MDHEN and CDR2 SYDVKM come from the germline V gene. V trimming: 2 bases; J trimming: 6 bases; junction bases outside the gene matches: 7. The data were obtained in a study of blood T cells in healthy people across ages. A J-beta primer mix and a sample-barcoded 5' primer were used in a second PCR of roughly 7 to 12 cycles. MiXCR, applied by TCRdb to the 5' RACE reads, yields one record per CDR3 protein. The table has around 800,000 distinct CDR3 sequences, about 46% seen once. The chain has TRBV28 and TRBJ2-1; 10 bases fit TRBD2. The sample comprised blood. The clonotype was recovered from a man older than 75 in good health. The CDR3 bases are TGTGCCAGCAGTTTACCGGGACTAGCGAGAGTCAATGAGCAGTTCTTC. It is translated as CASSLPGLARVNEQFF.